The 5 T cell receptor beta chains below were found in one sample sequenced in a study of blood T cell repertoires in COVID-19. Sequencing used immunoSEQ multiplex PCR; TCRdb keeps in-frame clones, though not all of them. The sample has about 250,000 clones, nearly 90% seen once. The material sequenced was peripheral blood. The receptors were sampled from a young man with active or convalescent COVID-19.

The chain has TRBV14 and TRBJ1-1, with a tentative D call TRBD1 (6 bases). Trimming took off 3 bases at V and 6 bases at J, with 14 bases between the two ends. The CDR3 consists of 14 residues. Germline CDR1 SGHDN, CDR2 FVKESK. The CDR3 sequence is CASSHSAPGAEAFF. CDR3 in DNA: TGTGCCAGCAGCCATAGCGCCCCAGGGGCTGAAGCTTTCTTT. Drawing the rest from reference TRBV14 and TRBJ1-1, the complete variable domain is EAGVTQFPSHSVIEKGQTVTLRCDPISGHDNLYWYRRVMGKEIKFLLHFVKESKQDESGMPNNRFLAERTGGTYSTLKVQPAELEDSGVYFCASSHSAPGAEAFFGQGTRLTVV.

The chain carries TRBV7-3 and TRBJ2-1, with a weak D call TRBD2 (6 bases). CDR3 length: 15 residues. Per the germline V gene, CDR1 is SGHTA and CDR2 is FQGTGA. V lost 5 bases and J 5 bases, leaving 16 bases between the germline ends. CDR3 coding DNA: TGTGCCAGCAGCCAGGGACTCCCCGGGAACAATGAGCAGTTCTTC. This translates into CASSQGLPGNNEQFF.

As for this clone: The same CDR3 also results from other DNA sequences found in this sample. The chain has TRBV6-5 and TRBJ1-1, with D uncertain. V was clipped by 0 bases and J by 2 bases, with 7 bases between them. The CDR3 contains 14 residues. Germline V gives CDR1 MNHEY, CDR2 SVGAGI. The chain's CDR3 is CASSYSEGNTEAFF. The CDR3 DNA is TGTGCCAGCAGTTACTCAGAGGGTAACACTGAAGCTTTCTTT.

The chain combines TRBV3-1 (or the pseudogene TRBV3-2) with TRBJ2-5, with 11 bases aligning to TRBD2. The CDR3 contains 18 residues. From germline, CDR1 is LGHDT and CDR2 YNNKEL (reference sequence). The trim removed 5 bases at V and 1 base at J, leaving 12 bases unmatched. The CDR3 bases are TGTGCCAGCAGCTTCGTTGTCCTAGCGGGGGGTTTCCAAGAGACCCAGTACTTC. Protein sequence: CASSFVVLAGGFQETQYF.

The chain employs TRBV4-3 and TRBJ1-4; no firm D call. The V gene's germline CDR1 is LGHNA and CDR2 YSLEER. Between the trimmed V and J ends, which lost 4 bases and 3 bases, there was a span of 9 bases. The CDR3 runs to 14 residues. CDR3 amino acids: CASSRGVSNEKLFF. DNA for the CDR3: TGCGCCAGCAGCCGCGGCGTATCTAATGAAAAACTGTTTTTT.